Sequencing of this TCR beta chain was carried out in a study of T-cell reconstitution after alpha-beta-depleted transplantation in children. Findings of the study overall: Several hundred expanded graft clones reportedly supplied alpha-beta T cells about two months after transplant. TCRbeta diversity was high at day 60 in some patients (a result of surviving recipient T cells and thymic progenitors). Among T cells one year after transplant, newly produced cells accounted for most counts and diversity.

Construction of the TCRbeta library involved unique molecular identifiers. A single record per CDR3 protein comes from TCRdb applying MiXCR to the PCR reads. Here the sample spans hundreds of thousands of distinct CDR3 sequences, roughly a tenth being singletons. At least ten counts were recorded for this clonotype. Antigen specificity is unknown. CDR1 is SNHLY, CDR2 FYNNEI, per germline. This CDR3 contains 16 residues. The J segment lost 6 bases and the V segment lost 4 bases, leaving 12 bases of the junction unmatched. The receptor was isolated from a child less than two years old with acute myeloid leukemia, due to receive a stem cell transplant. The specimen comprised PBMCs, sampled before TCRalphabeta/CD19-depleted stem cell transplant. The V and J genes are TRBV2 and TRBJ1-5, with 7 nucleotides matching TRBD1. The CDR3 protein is CASSAGQDRAGQPQHF. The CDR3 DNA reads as TGTGCCAGCAGTGCCGGACAGGACCGCGCGGGTCAGCCCCAGCATTTT.